The clone carrying this T cell receptor beta chain is labeled as medium-sized (0.01 to 0.1%). This entry is derived from a study of metastatic and nonmetastatic thyroid tumors. TCRdb recomputed clones from the PCR reads via MiXCR. The table lists just over 40,000 clones, roughly 10% of them singletons. This CDR3 region has 12 residues. The germline CDR1 and CDR2 sequences are DFQATT and SNEGSKA (reference sequence). Trimming stripped 6 bases from V and 1 base from J, with 9 bases between. Patients underwent thyroid surgery, and none had received any treatment before it. This clonotype was obtained from a female donor with papillary thyroid cancer or a benign thyroid nodule (not recorded which). Some clones in this sample may be carry-over from other donors' samples. The rearrangement links TRBV20-1 to TRBJ1-2; no clear D gene. Sequenced sample: blood. Written as DNA, the CDR3 is TGCAGTGCCCCGGAGCTTAACTATGGCTACACCTTC. This translates into CSAPELNYGYTF.